This TCR beta chain was profiled in a study of cytotoxic CD8 clonotypes in ibrutinib-treated CLL. On the study more broadly: Partial responders around 25, complete 2; around twelve progressed and some 15 stayed in remission by median roughly 70 months.

TCRdb's copy holds only in-frame clones and misses some; the assay was immunoSEQ multiplex PCR. Counted here are fewer than 400,000 clones, 67% occurring once; the ten biggest clones make up around 6.6%. V lost 0 bases, J lost 0 bases, and 12 bases stayed unmatched. The CDR3 runs 20 residues. Germline V lookup: CDR1 SGDLS, CDR2 YYNGEE. The TCR sequence derives from a human donor with chronic lymphocytic leukemia. The source was PBMCs, collected after 36 months of ibrutinib treatment. The chain has TRBV9 and TRBJ2-1; 10 bases fit TRBD2. This chain's CDR3 is CASSVGRNSGGLSSYNEQFF. The CDR3 DNA sequence: TGTGCCAGCAGCGTAGGACGGAATAGCGGGGGGCTGAGCTCCTACAATGAGCAGTTCTTC. The whole variable domain, filled in from reference TRBV9 and TRBJ2-1, reads DSGVTQTPKHLITATGQRVTLRCSPRSGDLSVYWYQQSLDQGLQFLIQYYNGEERAKGNILERFSAQQFPDLHSELNLSSLELGDSALYFCASSVGRNSGGLSSYNEQFFGPGTRLTVL.